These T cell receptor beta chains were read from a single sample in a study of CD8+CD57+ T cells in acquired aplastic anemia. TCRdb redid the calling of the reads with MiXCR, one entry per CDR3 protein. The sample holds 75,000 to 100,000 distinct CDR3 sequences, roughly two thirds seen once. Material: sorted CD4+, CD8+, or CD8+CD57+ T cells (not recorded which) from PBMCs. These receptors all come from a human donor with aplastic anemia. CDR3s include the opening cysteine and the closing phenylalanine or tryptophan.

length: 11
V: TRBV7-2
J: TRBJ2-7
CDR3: CASSWGSEQYF

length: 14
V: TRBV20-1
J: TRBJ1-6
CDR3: CSAISQGYNSPLHF

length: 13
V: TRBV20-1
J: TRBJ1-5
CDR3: CSASSSVNQPQHF

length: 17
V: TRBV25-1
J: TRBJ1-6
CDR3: CASSESPLGIDNSPLHF

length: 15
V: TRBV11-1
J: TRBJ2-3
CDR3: CASSSREANTDTQYF

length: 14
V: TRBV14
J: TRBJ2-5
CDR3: CASSRQAGQETQYF

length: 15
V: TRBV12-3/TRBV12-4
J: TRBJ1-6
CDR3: CASRIRSSYNSPLHF

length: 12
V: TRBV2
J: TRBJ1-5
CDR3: CASSLATGPQHF

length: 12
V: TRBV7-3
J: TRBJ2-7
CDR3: CASRGSSYEQYF

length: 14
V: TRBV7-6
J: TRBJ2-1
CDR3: CAVALRRECNEQFF

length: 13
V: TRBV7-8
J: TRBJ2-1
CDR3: CASGRGRDNEQFF

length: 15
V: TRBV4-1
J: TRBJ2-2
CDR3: CASSQGPLAGGELFF

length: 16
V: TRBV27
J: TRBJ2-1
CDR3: CASSLQGLSSYNEQFF

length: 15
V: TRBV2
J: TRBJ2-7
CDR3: CASSGRQLSSYEQYF

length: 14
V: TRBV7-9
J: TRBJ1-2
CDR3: CASSLEDRLYGYTF

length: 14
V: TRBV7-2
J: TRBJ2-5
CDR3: CASRKGTAQETQYF

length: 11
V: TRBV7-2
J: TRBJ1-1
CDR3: CASRIGSEAFF

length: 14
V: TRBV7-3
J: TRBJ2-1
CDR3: CASSPSGSYNEQFF

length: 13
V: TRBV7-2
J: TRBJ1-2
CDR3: CASKPTGNYGYTF

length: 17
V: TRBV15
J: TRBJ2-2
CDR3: CATSRDPAAVRTGELFF

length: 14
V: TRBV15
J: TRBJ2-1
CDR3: CATSSIRGSNEQFF

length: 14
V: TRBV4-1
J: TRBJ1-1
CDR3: CASSQGRFDTEAFF

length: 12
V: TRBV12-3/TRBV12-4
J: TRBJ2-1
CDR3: CASRLGDNEQFF

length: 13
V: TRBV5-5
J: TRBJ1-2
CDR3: CASSLDRNYGYTF

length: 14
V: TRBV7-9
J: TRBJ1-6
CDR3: CASSPERDPISLHF

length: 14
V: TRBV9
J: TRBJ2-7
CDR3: CASNGTSGKNEQYF

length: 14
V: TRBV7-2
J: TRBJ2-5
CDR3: CASSLLGSQETQYF

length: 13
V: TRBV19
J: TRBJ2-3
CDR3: CASSRGPTDTQYF